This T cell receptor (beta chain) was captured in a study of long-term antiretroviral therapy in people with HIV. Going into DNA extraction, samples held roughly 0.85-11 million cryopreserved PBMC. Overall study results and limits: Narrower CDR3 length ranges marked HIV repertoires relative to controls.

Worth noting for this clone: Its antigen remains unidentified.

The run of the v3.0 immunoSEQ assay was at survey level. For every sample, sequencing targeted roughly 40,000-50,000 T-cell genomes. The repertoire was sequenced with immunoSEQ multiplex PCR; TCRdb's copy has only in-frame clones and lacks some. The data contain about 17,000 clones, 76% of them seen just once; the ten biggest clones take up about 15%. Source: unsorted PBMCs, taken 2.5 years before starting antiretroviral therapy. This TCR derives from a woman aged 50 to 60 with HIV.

The CDR3 spells CASSLGSGTEAFF. The CDR3 DNA follows: TGTGCCAGCAGCCTGGGGTCGGGGACTGAAGCTTTCTTT. This chain uses TRBV9 with TRBJ1-1; no firm D call. The CDR3 extends over 13 amino acids. The ends were cut back, 4 bases at V and 5 bases at J, with 12 bases in the middle. Germline V gene sequence: CDR1 SGDLS, CDR2 YYNGEE.